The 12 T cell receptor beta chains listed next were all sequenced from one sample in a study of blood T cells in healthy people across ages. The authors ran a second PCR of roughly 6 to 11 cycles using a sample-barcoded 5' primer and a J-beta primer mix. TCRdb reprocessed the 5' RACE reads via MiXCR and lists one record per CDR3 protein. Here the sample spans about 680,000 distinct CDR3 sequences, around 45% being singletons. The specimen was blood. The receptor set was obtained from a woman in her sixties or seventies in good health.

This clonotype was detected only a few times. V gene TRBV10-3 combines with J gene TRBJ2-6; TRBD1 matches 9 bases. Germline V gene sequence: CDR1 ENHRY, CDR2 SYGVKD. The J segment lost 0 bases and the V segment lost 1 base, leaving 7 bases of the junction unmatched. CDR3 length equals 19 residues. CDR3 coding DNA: TGTGCCATCAGTGAGTTCCTGGGACAGGGAGACTCTGGGGCCAACGTCCTGACTTTC. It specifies CAISEFLGQGDSGANVLTF.

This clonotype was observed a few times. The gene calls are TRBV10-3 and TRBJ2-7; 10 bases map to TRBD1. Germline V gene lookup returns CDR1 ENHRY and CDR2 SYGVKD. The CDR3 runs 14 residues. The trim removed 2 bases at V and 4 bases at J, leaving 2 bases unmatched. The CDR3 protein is CAISEGTGAYEQYF. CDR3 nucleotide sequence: TGTGCCATCAGTGAGGGGACAGGGGCGTACGAGCAGTACTTC.

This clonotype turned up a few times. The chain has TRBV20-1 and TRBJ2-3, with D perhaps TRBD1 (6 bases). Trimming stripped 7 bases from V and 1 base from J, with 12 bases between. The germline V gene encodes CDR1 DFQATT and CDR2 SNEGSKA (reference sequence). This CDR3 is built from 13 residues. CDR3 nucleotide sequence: TGCAGTGAGGAACAGGGTGGCACAGATACGCAGTATTTT. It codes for CSEEQGGTDTQYF.

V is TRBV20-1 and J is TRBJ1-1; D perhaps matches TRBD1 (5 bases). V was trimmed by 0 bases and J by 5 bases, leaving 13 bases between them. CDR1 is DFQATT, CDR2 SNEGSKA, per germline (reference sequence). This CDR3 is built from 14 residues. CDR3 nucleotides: TGCAGTGCTAGAGATCCTAAGTCAGGGACTGAAGCTTTCTTT. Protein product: CSARDPKSGTEAFF.

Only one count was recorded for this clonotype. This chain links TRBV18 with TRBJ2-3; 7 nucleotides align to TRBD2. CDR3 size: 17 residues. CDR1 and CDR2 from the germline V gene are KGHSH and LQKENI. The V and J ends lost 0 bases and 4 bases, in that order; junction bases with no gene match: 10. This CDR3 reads CASSPPSLGGSSDTQYF. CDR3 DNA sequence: TGTGCCAGCTCACCACCGTCCTTGGGCGGGAGCTCAGATACGCAGTATTTT.

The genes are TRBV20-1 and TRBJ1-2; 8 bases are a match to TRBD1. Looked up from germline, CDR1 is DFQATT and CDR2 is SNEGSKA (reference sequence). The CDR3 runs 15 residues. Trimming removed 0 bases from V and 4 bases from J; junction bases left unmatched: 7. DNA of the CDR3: TGCAGTGCTAGAGACCCAGGGGGCGCTGGCTATGGCTACACCTTC. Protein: CSARDPGGAGYGYTF.

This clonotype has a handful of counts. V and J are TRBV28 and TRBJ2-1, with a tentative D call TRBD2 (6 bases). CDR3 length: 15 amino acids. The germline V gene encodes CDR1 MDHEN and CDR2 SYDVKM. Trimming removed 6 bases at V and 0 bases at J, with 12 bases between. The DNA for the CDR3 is TGTGCCAGCAGACCGACTAGGAGCTCCTACAATGAGCAGTTCTTC. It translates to CASRPTRSSYNEQFF.

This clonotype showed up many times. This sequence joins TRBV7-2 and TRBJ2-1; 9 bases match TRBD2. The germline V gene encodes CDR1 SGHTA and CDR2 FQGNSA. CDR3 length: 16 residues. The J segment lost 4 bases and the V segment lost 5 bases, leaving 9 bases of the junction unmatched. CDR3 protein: CASSVLSGRMYNEQFF. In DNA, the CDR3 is TGTGCCAGCAGCGTCTTAAGCGGGAGGATGTACAATGAGCAGTTCTTC.

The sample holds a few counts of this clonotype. The CDR3 region has the DNA TGTGCCAGCAGCCCGGTACAGGGCTCCGAGCAGTACTTC. Translated, it gives CASSPVQGSEQYF. The chain uses TRBV7-2 and TRBJ2-7; a weak D match, TRBD1 (6 bases). The ends were cut back, 5 bases at V and 6 bases at J, with 14 bases in the middle. This CDR3 comprises 13 residues. From germline, CDR1 is SGHTA and CDR2 FQGNSA.

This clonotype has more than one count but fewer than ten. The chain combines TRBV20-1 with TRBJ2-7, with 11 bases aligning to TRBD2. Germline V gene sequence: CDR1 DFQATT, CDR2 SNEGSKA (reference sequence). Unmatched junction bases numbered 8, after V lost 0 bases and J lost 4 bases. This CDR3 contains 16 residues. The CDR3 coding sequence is TGCAGTGCTAGAGATACTAGCGGGAGAGTCGGGTACGAGCAGTACTTC. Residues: CSARDTSGRVGYEQYF.

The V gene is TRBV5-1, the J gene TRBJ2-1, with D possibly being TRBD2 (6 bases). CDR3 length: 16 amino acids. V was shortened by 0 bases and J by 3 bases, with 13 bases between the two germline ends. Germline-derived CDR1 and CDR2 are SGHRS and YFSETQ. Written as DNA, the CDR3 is TGCGCCAGCAGCTTGGCCCCGGGACTGGACTACAATGAGCAGTTCTTC. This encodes CASSLAPGLDYNEQFF.

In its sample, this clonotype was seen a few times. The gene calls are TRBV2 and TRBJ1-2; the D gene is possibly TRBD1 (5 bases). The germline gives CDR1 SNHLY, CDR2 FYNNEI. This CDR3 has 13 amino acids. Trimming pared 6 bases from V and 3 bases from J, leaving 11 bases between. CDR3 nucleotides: TGTGCCAGCAGGGGGGACTCTCACTATGGCTACACCTTC. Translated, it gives CASRGDSHYGYTF.